These 18 T cell receptor beta chains share one sample of origin, sequenced in a study of blood T cell repertoires in COVID-19. Profiled with immunoSEQ multiplex PCR; TCRdb holds only in-frame clones, not every one. The sample gives about 74,000 clones, 90% of which show up once; just over 9% is in the top ten. What was sequenced was peripheral blood. The receptors shown here come from a human donor in a cohort sampled during active COVID-19.

The rearrangement links TRBV19 to TRBJ1-6; tentatively, D is TRBD1 (5 bases). CDR1 is LNHDA and CDR2 is SQIVND in the germline V gene (reference sequence). V lost 5 bases, J lost 6 bases, and 14 bases lay in between. The CDR3 spans 15 residues. In DNA, the CDR3 is TGTGCCAGTAGTGCGGGGCCGCAGCGTAATTCACCCCTCCACTTT. Protein: CASSAGPQRNSPLHF.

The rearrangement links TRBV27 to TRBJ2-1; 9 nucleotides align to TRBD1. With V trimmed by 4 bases and J by 4 bases, 2 bases remained unmatched. CDR1 is MNHEY, CDR2 SMNVEV, per germline (reference sequence). The CDR3 is 14 amino acids. CDR3 loop: CASSSDRGYNEQFF. The CDR3 nucleotides read TGTGCCAGCAGTTCGGACAGGGGTTACAATGAGCAGTTCTTC.

The chain carries TRBV7-2 and TRBJ2-1, with TRBD2 matching 9 bases. This CDR3 region has 15 residues. The germline CDR1 and CDR2 sequences are SGHTA and FQGNSA. V dropped 0 bases and J dropped 14; count of bases not matched to a gene: 11. CDR3 in DNA: TGTGCCAGCAGCTTAGCATCGACTAGCGGATCAGCCGAGTTCTTC. The encoded protein is CASSLASTSGSAEFF.

The chain carries TRBV2 and TRBJ2-7; 7 nucleotides line up with TRBD1. The V and J ends lost 3 bases and 2 bases, in that order; junction bases with no gene match: 13. Germline values: CDR1 SNHLY, CDR2 FYNNEI. The CDR3 covers 17 residues. The CDR3 spells CASSESPPGQVTYEQYF. CDR3 DNA sequence: TGTGCCAGCAGTGAGTCCCCTCCCGGACAGGTAACCTACGAGCAGTACTTC.

This rearrangement joins TRBV7-9 to TRBJ1-2; 7 bases line up with TRBD1. Germline CDR1 reads SEHNR; CDR2 reads FQNEAQ (reference sequence). This CDR3 has 13 amino acids. The V segment lost 1 base and the J segment 8 bases; nucleotides outside the gene matches: 4. The DNA of the CDR3 is TGTGCCAGCAGCTTAGAACAGGGGTTGGGCTACACCTTC. This sequence encodes CASSLEQGLGYTF.

The chain links TRBV5-1 to TRBJ1-1, with D maybe TRBD1 (5 bases). The germline gives CDR1 SGHRS, CDR2 YFSETQ. This CDR3 region has 14 residues. The ends were cut back, 4 bases at V and 2 bases at J, with 12 bases in the middle. CDR3 DNA sequence: TGCGCCAGCAGCCAAGGGGATATAAACACTGAAGCTTTCTTT. Translation: CASSQGDINTEAFF.

V usage is TRBV5-6 and J usage is TRBJ2-7; D may be TRBD2 (6 bases). The germline gives CDR1 SGHDT, CDR2 YYEEEE. Trimming pared 0 bases from V and 6 bases from J, leaving 10 bases between. The CDR3 contains 13 residues. The CDR3 DNA reads as TGTGCCAGCAGCTTGGAGACTAGAGGCGAGCAGTACTTC. Its translation is CASSLETRGEQYF.

V and J are TRBV11-2 and TRBJ2-7; possible D gene TRBD1, 6 bases. Between the trimmed V and J ends, which lost 5 bases and 7 bases, there was a span of 15 bases. This CDR3 contains 13 residues. The germline V gene encodes CDR1 SGHAT and CDR2 FQNNGV. The DNA for the CDR3 is TGTGCCAGCAGCCCAGGGGTAGGGGGTGAGCAGTACTTC. Translated, it gives CASSPGVGGEQYF.

This CDR3 is CAWSANFFRGYNQPQHF. The CDR3 DNA sequence: TGTGCCTGGAGTGCCAACTTCTTCCGAGGTTACAATCAGCCCCAGCATTTT. J is TRBJ1-5 and V is TRBV30; D is unresolved. Germline V gives CDR1 GTSNPN, CDR2 SVGIG (reference sequence). This CDR3 comprises 17 residues. V gave up 1 base and J gave up 3 bases, with 19 bases separating them.

J is TRBJ1-2 and V is TRBV10-3, with D unclear. Looked up from germline, CDR1 is ENHRY and CDR2 is SYGVKD. Trimming left V 4 bases short and J 0 bases short, with 12 bases between. This CDR3 has 15 residues. The chain's CDR3 is CAISGGEGANYGYTF. The CDR3 coding sequence is TGTGCCATCAGTGGTGGTGAGGGTGCTAACTATGGCTACACCTTC.

The chain links TRBV28 to TRBJ2-7; 13 nucleotides align to TRBD2. The V segment lost 7 bases and the J segment 1 base; nucleotides outside the gene matches: 4. This CDR3 comprises 15 residues. The germline V gene encodes CDR1 MDHEN and CDR2 SYDVKM. CDR3 loop: CASIPGLAGSYEQYF. DNA of the CDR3: TGTGCCAGCATCCCGGGACTAGCGGGGTCCTACGAGCAGTACTTC. The whole variable domain, filled in from reference TRBV28 and TRBJ2-7, reads DVKVTQSSRYLVKRTGEKVFLECVQDMDHENMFWYRQDPGLGLRLIYFSYDVKMKEKGDIPEGYSVSREKKERFSLILESASTNQTSMYLCASIPGLAGSYEQYFGPGTRLTVT.

The chain uses TRBV21-1 and TRBJ2-7; TRBD2, the table's D call, was not compared with the DNA. TRBV21-1 is reported as a pseudogene. The CDR3 is 16 amino acids. In DNA form, the CDR3 reads TGTGCCAGCAGCAAAGTGGGTCTAGCCGGACTCTACGAGCAGTACTTC. This translates into CASSKVGLAGLYEQYF.

The rearrangement uses TRBV5-1 and TRBJ2-3; TRBD2 aligns across 8 bases. The germline V gene has CDR1 SGHRS and CDR2 YFSETQ. Losses at the gene ends were 0 bases for V and 3 bases for J; bases not matched to a gene: 3. This CDR3 comprises 15 residues. In DNA form, the CDR3 reads TGCGCCAGCAGCTTGGAGGCTAGCGGGACAGATACGCAGTATTTT. Translating gives CASSLEASGTDTQYF.

V and J are TRBV5-4 and TRBJ1-6; a weak D match, TRBD1 (5 bases). The CDR3 runs to 15 residues. CDR1 SGHNT and CDR2 YYREEE come from the germline V gene (reference sequence). Trimming pared 1 base from V and 9 bases from J, leaving 14 bases between. CDR3 sequence: CASSLTTDGGSPLHF. In DNA form, the CDR3 reads TGTGCCAGCAGCTTGACGACTGACGGGGGTTCACCCCTCCACTTT.

This chain joins TRBV5-4 and TRBJ2-7; D ambiguous. Germline values: CDR1 SGHNT, CDR2 YYREEE (reference sequence). With 2 bases removed from V and 6 bases from J, the gap between germline ends came to 12 bases. The CDR3 length is 13 residues. Written as DNA, the CDR3 is TGTGCCAGCAGCTTCCCTAAAACGGGCGAGCAGTACTTC. Translated, it gives CASSFPKTGEQYF.

The chain uses TRBV9 and TRBJ2-6; tentative D call: TRBD2 (6 bases). The CDR3 length is 15 residues. CDR1 and CDR2 from the germline V gene are SGDLS and YYNGEE. V lost 6 bases, J lost 4 bases, and 14 bases lay in between. CDR3 in amino acids: CASTRRGPGANVLTF. CDR3 bases: TGTGCCAGCACGAGGAGGGGACCGGGGGCCAACGTCCTGACTTTC. Together with reference TRBV9 and TRBJ2-6, the CDR3 gives the full variable domain: DSGVTQTPKHLITATGQRVTLRCSPRSGDLSVYWYQQSLDQGLQFLIQYYNGEERAKGNILERFSAQQFPDLHSELNLSSLELGDSALYFCASTRRGPGANVLTFGAGSRLTVL.

The chain couples TRBV27 to TRBJ2-5, with a tentative D call TRBD1 (5 bases). CDR1 is MNHEY, CDR2 SMNVEV, per germline (reference sequence). The CDR3 extends over 13 amino acids. Trimming removed 5 bases at V and 1 base at J, with 8 bases between. The CDR3 nucleotides are TGTGCCAGCAGTCTCGACAGCCAAGAGACCCAGTACTTC. This gives the protein CASSLDSQETQYF.

J is TRBJ2-7 and V is TRBV9; tentatively, D is TRBD1 (6 bases). The V gene lost 3 bases and the J gene lost 1 base, with 14 bases spanning the gap. Germline CDR1 and CDR2: SGDLS and YYNGEE. The CDR3 totals 15 residues. The CDR3 DNA is TGTGCCAGCAGCGGAGCGGCTAGGGGGTCCTACGAGCAGTACTTC. It encodes CASSGAARGSYEQYF.